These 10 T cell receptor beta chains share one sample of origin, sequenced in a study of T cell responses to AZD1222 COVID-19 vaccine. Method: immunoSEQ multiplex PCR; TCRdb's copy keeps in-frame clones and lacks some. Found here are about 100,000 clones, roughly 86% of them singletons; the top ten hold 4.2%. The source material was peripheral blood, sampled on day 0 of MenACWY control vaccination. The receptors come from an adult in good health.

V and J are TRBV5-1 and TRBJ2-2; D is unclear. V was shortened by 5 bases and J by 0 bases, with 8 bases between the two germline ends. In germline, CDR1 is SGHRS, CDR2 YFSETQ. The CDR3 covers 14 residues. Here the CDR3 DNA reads TGCGCCAGCAGGGCCAGTTCGAACACCGGGGAGCTGTTTTTT. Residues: CASRASSNTGELFF.

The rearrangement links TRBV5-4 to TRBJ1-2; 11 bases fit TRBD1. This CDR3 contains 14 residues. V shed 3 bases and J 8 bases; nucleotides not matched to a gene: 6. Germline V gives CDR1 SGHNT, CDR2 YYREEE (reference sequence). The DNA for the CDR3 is TGTGCCAGCAGCTCCTCCGGGACAGGGGGAGGCTACACCTTC. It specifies CASSSSGTGGGYTF.

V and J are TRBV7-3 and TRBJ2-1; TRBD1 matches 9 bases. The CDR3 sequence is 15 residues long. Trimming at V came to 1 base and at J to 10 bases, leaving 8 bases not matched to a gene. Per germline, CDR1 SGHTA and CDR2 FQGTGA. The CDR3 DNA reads TGTGCCAGCAGCTTAATGACGGGACAGGGTTACGAGCAGTTCTTC. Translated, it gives CASSLMTGQGYEQFF.

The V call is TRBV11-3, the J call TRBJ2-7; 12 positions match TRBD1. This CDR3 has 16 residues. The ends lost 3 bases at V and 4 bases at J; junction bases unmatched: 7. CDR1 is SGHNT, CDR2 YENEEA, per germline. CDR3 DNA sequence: TGTGCCAGCAGCTTGAACCCGGGACAGGGGGCGTACGAGCAGTACTTC. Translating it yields CASSLNPGQGAYEQYF.

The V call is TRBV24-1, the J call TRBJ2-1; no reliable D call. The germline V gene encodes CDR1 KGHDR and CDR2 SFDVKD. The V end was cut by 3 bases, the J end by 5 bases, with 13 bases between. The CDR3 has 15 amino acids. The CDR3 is CATSDAPPRDNEQFF. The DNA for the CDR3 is TGTGCCACCAGTGATGCGCCGCCTCGCGACAATGAGCAGTTCTTC.

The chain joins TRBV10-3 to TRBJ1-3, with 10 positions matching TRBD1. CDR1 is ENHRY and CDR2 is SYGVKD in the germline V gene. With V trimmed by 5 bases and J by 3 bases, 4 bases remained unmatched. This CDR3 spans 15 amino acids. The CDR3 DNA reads TGTGCCATCAGTTTGGGACAGGGGAGTGGAAACACCATATATTTT. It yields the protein CAISLGQGSGNTIYF.

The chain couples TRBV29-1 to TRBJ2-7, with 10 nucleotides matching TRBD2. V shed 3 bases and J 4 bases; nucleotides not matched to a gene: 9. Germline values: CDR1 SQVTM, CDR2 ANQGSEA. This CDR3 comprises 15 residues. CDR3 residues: CSVEGRTSGRYEQYF. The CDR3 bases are TGCAGCGTTGAGGGGCGGACTAGCGGAAGGTACGAGCAGTACTTC.

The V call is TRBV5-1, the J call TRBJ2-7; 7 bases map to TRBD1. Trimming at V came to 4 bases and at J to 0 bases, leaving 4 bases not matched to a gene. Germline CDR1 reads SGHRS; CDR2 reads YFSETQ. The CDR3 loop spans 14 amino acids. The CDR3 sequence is CASSPDRASYEQYF. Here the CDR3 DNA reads TGCGCCAGCAGCCCAGACAGGGCCTCCTACGAGCAGTACTTC.

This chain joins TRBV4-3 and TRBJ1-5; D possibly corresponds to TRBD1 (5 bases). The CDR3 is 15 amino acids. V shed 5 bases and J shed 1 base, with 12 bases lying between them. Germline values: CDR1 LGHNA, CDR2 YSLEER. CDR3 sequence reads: CASSEGRASNQPQHF. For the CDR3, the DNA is TGCGCCAGCAGCGAGGGGAGGGCCAGCAATCAGCCCCAGCATTTT.

The CDR3 region has the DNA TGTGCCACCAGCAGAGATCGCCAGGTCTATGGCTACACCTTC. It yields the protein CATSRDRQVYGYTF. This sequence joins TRBV15 and TRBJ1-2; D remains unclear. Trimming shortened V by 0 bases and J by 4 bases, and 9 bases separated the two germline ends. CDR3 length: 14 amino acids. Germline CDR1 LNHNV, CDR2 YYDKDF (reference sequence).